The 8 T cell receptor beta chains listed next were all sequenced from one sample in a study of T cells in Graves' hyperthyroidism and ophthalmopathy. Amplified TCR beta CDR3 regions derived from RNA transcripts. First-round RT-PCR targeting the TCR CDR3 was performed with the HTBI primer set. TCRdb passed the multiplex PCR reads through MiXCR, listing each CDR3 protein once. The sample carries about 640,000 distinct CDR3 sequences, less than 25% recorded once. The sequencing sample was made of blood. The receptors were gathered from a man under 40 with Graves' ophthalmopathy.

The chain combines TRBV19 with TRBJ2-6; no firm D call. The germline V gene encodes CDR1 LNHDA and CDR2 SQIVND (reference sequence). This CDR3 contains 15 residues. The germline V and J ends were trimmed by 4 bases and 0 bases, with 7 bases remaining between them. CDR3 DNA sequence: TGTGCCAGTAGTAACAGCGCCTCTGGGGCCAACGTCCTGACTTTC. Its translation is CASSNSASGANVLTF.

This clonotype was detected ten times or more. This chain connects TRBV2 to TRBJ2-1; 10 bases align to TRBD2. The V gene's germline CDR1 is SNHLY and CDR2 FYNNEI. J was trimmed by 8 bases and V by 8 bases; bases with no gene match: 9. The CDR3 consists of 14 residues. CDR3 residues: CASQPSGSRDEQFF. CDR3 DNA sequence: TGTGCCAGCCAGCCTAGCGGGAGTAGAGATGAGCAGTTCTTC.

This clonotype occurred a few times. The V call is TRBV4-3, the J call TRBJ1-1; D is undetermined. CDR1 and CDR2 from the germline V gene are LGHNA and YSLEER. V lost 0 bases to trimming and J lost 4 bases, with 9 bases between them. The CDR3 totals 14 residues. Written as DNA, the CDR3 is TGCGCCAGCAGCCAAGAGAAGCCGGGCACTGAAGCTTTCTTT. This translates into CASSQEKPGTEAFF.

The V call is TRBV7-2, the J call TRBJ2-7; 8 bases match TRBD2. CDR3 length: 16 residues. Germline-derived CDR1 and CDR2 are SGHTA and FQGNSA. Trimming removed 1 base from V and 10 bases from J; junction bases left unmatched: 15. The CDR3 coding sequence is TGTGCCAGCAGCTTAGATCGAGCGGGAGCTCCTCGAGTTCAGTACTTC. Translated: CASSLDRAGAPRVQYF.

This clonotype was seen a handful of times. The chain has TRBV3-1 and TRBJ1-2; 8 bases are a match to TRBD1. From germline, CDR1 is LGHDT and CDR2 YNNKEL (reference sequence). V lost 0 bases, J lost 8 bases, and 20 bases stayed unmatched. The CDR3 extends over 19 amino acids. The CDR3 spells CASSQDKLFRDRGFSGYTF. In DNA form, the CDR3 reads TGTGCCAGCAGCCAAGATAAGCTTTTTCGAGACAGGGGATTTTCCGGCTACACCTTC.

The chain uses TRBV19 and TRBJ2-7; D is possibly TRBD1 (6 bases). The CDR3 length is 13 residues. With 1 base removed from V and 5 bases from J, the gap between germline ends came to 9 bases. Germline V gives CDR1 LNHDA, CDR2 SQIVND (reference sequence). CDR3 bases: TGTGCCAGTAGTATAGTCACAGGGAACGAGCAGTACTTC. Translation gives CASSIVTGNEQYF.

The table lists this clonotype with a few counts. This may be a read error, as it is one base from a much larger clone. The CDR3 sequence: CASRHLLEGPEDTQYF. In DNA, the CDR3 is TGTGCCAGCAGACATCTCTTGGAGGGGCCTGAAGATACGCAGTATTTT. The J gene is TRBJ2-3, the V gene TRBV28, with D possibly TRBD2 on 6 matching bases. The V end was cut by 6 bases, the J end by 5 bases, with 21 bases between. The CDR3 is 16 residues long. The germline gives CDR1 MDHEN, CDR2 SYDVKM.

A word on this clonotype: A much larger clone sits a single nucleotide away, making a read error possible. The chain joins TRBV11-2 to TRBJ2-5, with D perhaps TRBD2 (5 bases). With 4 bases removed from V and 0 bases from J, the gap between germline ends came to 9 bases. This CDR3 has 14 residues. In germline, CDR1 is SGHAT, CDR2 FQNNGV. The CDR3 coding sequence is TGTGCCAGCAGCTCTATGGACTACCAAGAGACCCAGTACTTC. This codes for CASSSMDYQETQYF.